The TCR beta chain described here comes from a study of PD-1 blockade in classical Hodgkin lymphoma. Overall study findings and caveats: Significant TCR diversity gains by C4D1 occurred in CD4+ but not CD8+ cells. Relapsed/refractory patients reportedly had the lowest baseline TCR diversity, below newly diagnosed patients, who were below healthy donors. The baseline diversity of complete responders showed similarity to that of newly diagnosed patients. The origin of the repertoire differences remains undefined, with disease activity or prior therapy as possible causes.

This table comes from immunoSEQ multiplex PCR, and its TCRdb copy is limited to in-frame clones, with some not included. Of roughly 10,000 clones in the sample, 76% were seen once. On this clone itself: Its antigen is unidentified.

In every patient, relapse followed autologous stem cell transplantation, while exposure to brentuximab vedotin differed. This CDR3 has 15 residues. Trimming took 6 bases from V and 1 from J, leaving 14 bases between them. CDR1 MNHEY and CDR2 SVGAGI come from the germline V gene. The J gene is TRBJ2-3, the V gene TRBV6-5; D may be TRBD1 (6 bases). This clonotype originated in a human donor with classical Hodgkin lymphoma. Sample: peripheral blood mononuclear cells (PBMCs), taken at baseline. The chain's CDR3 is CASSRSGAGTDTQYF. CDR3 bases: TGTGCCAGCAGCCGCTCAGGGGCTGGCACAGATACGCAGTATTTT.